A single sample gave rise to the 5 T cell receptor beta chains below, sequenced in a study of monozygotic twins with inflammatory bowel disease (dated by TCRdb to the late 2010s). Library construction relied on 5' RACE. Sequencing used an Illumina HiSeq 2500. TCRdb reprocessed the sequencing reads and holds a single record per CDR3 protein sequence, with no DNA. The table for this sample shows more than 300,000 distinct CDR3 sequences. The top ten clones comprise roughly 5.2% of the sample. The sequenced material came from blood. Receptors originate from a human donor with ulcerative colitis or Crohn's disease, or a healthy co-twin of an affected twin (not recorded which).

CDR3 sequence reads: CSVSQGGSGNTIYF. The V and J genes are TRBV29-1 and TRBJ1-3; with no DNA, the TCRdb D assignment of TRBD1 cannot be verified. Germline CDR1 is SQVTM and CDR2 is ANQGSEA. CDR3 length equals 14 residues. Variable domain in full (rest from reference TRBV29-1 and TRBJ1-3): SAVISQKPSRDICQRGTSLTIQCQVDSQVTMMFWYRQQPGQSLTLIATANQGSEATYESGFVIDKFPISRPNLTFSTLTVSNMSPEDSSIYLCSVSQGGSGNTIYFGEGSWLTVV.

The V call is TRBV7-2, the J call TRBJ2-7; TCRdb proposes TRBD1, but this gene call is untestable without DNA. This CDR3 spans 14 amino acids. Germline-derived CDR1 and CDR2 are SGHTA and FQGNSA. CDR3 in amino acids: CVSTRVAGGYEQYF.

The rearrangement joins TRBV2 to TRBJ2-5. Germline assignment: CDR1 SNHLY and CDR2 FYNNEI. This CDR3 region has 14 residues. This CDR3 is CASSVSQVQETQYF.

The chain recombines TRBV4-2 with TRBJ2-3; with no DNA, the TCRdb D assignment of TRBD2 cannot be verified. Germline V lookup: CDR1 LGHNA, CDR2 YNFKEQ. This CDR3 has 18 amino acids. CDR3 region: CASSKETSGALSTDTQYF.

This sequence joins TRBV12-3 or TRBV12-4 and TRBJ2-1. The CDR3 is 17 residues long. The CDR3 reads CASSLYRLESSYNEQFF.